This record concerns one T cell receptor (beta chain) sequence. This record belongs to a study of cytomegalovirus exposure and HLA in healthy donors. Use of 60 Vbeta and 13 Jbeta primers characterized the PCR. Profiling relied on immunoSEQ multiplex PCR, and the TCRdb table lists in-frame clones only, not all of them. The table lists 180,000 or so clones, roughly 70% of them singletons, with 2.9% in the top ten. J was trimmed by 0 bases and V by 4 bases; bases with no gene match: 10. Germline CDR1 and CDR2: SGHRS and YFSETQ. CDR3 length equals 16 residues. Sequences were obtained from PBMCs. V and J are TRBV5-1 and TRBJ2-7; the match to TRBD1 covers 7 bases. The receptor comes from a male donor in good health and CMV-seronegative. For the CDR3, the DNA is TGCGCCAGCAGCATGTCCGGGACAGCGAGCTCCTACGAGCAGTACTTC. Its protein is CASSMSGTASSYEQYF.